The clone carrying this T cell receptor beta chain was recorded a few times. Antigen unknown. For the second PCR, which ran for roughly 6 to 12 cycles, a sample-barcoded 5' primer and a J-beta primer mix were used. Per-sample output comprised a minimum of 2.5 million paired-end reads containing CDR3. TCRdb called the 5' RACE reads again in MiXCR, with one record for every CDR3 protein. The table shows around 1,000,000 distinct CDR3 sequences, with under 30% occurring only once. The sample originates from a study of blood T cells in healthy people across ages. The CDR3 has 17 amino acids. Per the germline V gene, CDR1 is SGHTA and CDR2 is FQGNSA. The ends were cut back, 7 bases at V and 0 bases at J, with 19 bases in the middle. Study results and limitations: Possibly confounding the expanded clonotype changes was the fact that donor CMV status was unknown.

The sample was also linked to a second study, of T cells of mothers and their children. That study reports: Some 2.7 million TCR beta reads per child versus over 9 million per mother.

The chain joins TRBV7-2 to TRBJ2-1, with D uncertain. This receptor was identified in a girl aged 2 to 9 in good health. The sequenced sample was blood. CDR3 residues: CASNFRLLSSSYNEQFF. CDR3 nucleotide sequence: TGTGCCAGCAACTTTAGGCTCCTTTCGAGCTCCTACAATGAGCAGTTCTTC.